This T cell receptor (beta chain) was retrieved from a study of blood T cell repertoires in COVID-19 (dated by TCRdb to the early 2020s). Study-wide context: Samples covering the acute and convalescent phases of COVID-19 were provided by collaborators in the United States, Italy and Spain. The samples were drawn from the first 160 participants of the ongoing ImmuneRACE study and from 950 to 1,500 subjects provided by 6 global collaborators. The repertoires were released in a freely available public database intended as a resource for research on the immune response to SARS-CoV-2. Deeply sampled blood TCRbeta repertoires from subjects exposed to, actively infected with, or recovered from COVID-19 were included in the dataset. Where HLA class I and class II types were available, the types were taken from metadata supplied by the sample provider, not from assay-based typing. The sample metadata nearly always contained a de-identified subject ID, COVID-19 status, age in years and sex. The prospective study material was composed of cDNA or gDNA derived from T cells, B-cell-depleted T cells, or PBMCs.

Germline trimming: 3 bases from V, 6 bases from J; junction bases outside gene matches: 12. Reading from cysteine to phenylalanine, the CDR3 counts 15 amino acids. Only CDR3 DNA remains: 45 bases, in frame from the first base. From the germline V gene (reference sequence), CDR1 is DFQATT and CDR2 is SNEGSKA. Worth noting for this clone: Its cognate antigen has yet to be identified. Per-base quality was not reported, and no clone a single base away is much larger than it.

The immunoSEQ Assay, a bias-controlled multiplex PCR, was used to amplify TCRbeta CDR3 regions from genomic DNA. The original methods were these. Within the assay, amplification of reference gene primers was used to estimate how many nucleated cells each sample contained. To quantify the absolute abundance of each unique TCRbeta CDR3 rearrangement, sequence reads were collapsed and filtered. For each sample, productive Simpson clonality was calculated by taking the square root of Simpson's diversity index across productive rearrangements. TCRdb took this table from immuneACCESS and kept in-frame rearrangements with V and J called. Such tables lack part of the clones; where checked against another copy, unresolved V genes explain under half of the gap, and the rest is unexplained. V and J calls and clone size are those listed in that table; D and trimming were worked out from the DNA. Counted in this sample were a few hundred thousand clones; around 89% of them appeared once. Of the sample, 2% to 3% is held by the ten largest clones.

Overall study results and their limits: The quantity of clinical and demographic metadata differed by source and by participant and was supplied without curation.

Enrolling through a virtual design, the prospective study's participants ranged in age from roughly 18 to 89 years and lived across about two dozen United States geographic areas. Cohort assignment in the prospective study relied on participant-reported clinical history from a screening survey and a study questionnaire. Recovered participants in ImmuneRACE Cohort 3 were defined as having two consecutive negative NP/OP PCR tests, clearance from a healthcare professional, or resolution of symptoms. Each participant in the prospective study had whole blood, serum and a nasopharyngeal or oropharyngeal swab collected by mobile phlebotomists. Additional blood draws and questionnaires over an approximately 2-month period could optionally be provided by prospective study participants. Before DNA extraction, prospective study blood samples were shipped either frozen or at room temperature.

The V and J segments used are TRBV20-1 and TRBJ2-3; 7 junctional bases match TRBD2. The TCR was taken from a woman aged 18-29 years who had recovered from COVID-19. The sequenced sample consisted of PBMCs or T cells enriched from blood (not recorded which). CDR3 sequence: CSASSLRLGGDTQYF. The base sequence is TGCAGTGCTAGTTCATTGCGATTGGGGGGGGATACGCAGTATTTT.